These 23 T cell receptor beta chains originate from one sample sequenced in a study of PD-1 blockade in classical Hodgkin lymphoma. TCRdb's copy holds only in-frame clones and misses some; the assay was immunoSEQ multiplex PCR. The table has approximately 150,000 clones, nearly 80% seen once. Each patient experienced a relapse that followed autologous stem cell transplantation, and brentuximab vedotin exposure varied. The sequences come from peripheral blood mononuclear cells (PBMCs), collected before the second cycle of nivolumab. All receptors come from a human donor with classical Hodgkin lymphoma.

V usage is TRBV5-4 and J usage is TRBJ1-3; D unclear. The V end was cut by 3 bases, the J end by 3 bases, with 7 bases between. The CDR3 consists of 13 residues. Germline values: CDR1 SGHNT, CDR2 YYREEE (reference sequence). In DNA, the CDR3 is TGTGCCAGCAGCTCCGACGTTGGAAACACCATATATTTT. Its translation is CASSSDVGNTIYF.

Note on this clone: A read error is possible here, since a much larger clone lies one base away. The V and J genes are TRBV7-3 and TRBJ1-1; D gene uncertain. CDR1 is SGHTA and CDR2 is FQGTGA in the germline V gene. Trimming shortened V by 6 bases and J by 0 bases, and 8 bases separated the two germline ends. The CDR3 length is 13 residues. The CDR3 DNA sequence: TGTGCCAGCAGTTTTCAGGTGAACACTGAAGCTTTCTTT. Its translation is CASSFQVNTEAFF. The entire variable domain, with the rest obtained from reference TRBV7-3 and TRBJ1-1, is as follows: GAGVSQTPSNKVTEKGKYVELRCDPISGHTALYWYRQSLGQGPEFLIYFQGTGAADDSGLPNDRFFAVRPEGSVSTLKIQRTERGDSAVYLCASSFQVNTEAFFGQGTRLTVV.

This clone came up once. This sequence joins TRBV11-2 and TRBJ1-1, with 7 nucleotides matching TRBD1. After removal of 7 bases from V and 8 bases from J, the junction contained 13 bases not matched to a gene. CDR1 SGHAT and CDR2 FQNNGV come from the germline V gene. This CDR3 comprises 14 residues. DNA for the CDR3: TGTGCCAGCAACGAACCTGGGGGGGGACAGGAAGCTTTCTTT. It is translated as CASNEPGGGQEAFF.

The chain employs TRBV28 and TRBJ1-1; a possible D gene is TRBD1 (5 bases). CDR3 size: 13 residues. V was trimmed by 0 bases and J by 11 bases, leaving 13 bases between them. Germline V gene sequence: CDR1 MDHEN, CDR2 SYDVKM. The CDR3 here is CASSLWGEPGAFF. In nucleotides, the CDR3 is TGTGCCAGCAGTTTATGGGGGGAACCTGGGGCTTTCTTT.

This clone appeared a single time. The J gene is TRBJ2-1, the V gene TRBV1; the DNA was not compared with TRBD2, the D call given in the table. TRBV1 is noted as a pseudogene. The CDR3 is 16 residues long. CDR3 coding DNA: TGCACCAGCAGCCAAGACTGGCGGGGGGTAGACAATGAGCAGTTCTTC. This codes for CTSSQDWRGVDNEQFF.

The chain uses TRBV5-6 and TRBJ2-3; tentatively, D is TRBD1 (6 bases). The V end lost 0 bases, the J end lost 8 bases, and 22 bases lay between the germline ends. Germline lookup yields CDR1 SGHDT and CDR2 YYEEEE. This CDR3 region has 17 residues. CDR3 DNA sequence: TGTGCCAGCAGCTTGGAGGGGGATCGGTTTGTCAGGACTACGCAGTATTTT. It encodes CASSLEGDRFVRTTQYF.

CDR3 region: CASTKAGTGNYEQYF. CDR3 DNA sequence: TGTGCCAGTACCAAAGCCGGGACAGGGAACTACGAGCAGTACTTC. The rearrangement uses TRBV19 and TRBJ2-7; 9 positions agree with TRBD1. The junction had 10 bases not matched to a gene; V was cut back by 7 bases and J by 3 bases. The CDR3 sequence is 15 residues long. Per germline, CDR1 LNHDA and CDR2 SQIVND (reference sequence).

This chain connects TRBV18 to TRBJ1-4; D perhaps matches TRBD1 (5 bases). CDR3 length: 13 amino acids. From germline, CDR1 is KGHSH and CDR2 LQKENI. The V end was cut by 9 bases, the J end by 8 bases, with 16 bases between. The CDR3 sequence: CASQTTRDEKLFF. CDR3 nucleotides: TGTGCCAGTCAAACTACCAGGGACGAAAAACTGTTTTTT. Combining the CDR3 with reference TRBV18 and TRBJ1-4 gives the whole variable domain NAGVMQNPRHLVRRRGQEARLRCSPMKGHSHVYWYRQLPEEGLKFMVYLQKENIIDESGMPKERFSAEFPKEGPSILRIQQVVRGDSAAYFCASQTTRDEKLFFGSGTQLSVL.

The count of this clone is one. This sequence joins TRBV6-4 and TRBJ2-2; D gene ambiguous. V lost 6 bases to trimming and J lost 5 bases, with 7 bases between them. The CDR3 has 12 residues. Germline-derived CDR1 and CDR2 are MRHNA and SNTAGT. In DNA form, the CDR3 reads TGTGCCAGCAGCCCCGTAACCGGGGAGCTGTTTTTT. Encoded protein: CASSPVTGELFF.

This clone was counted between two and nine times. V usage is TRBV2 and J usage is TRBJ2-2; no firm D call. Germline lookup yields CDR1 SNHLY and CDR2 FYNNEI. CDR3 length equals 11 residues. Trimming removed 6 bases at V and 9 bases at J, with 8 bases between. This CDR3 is CASSANRELFF. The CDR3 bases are TGTGCCAGCAGCGCGAACCGGGAGCTGTTTTTT.

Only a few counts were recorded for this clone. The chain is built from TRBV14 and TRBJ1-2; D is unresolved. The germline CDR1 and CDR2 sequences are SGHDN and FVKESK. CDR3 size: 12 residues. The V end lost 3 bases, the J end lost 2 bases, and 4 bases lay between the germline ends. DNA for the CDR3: TGTGCCAGCAGCCAGGGGAACTATGGCTACACCTTC. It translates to CASSQGNYGYTF.

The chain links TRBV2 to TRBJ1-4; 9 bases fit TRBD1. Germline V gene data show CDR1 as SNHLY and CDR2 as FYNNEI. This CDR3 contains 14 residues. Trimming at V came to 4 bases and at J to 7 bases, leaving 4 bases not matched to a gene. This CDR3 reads CASSGDRGTEKLFF. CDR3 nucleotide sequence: TGTGCCAGCAGTGGCGACAGGGGGACTGAAAAACTGTTTTTT. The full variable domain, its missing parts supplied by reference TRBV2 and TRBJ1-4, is EPEVTQTPSHQVTQMGQEVILRCVPISNHLYFYWYRQILGQKVEFLVSFYNNEISEKSEIFDDQFSVERPDGSNFTLKIRSTKLEDSAMYFCASSGDRGTEKLFFGSGTQLSVL.

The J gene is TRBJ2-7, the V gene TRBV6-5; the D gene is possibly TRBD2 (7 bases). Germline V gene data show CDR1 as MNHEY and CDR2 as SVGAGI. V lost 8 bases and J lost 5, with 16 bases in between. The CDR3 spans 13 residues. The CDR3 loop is CASQKGGPHEQYF. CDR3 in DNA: TGTGCCAGCCAGAAGGGGGGGCCTCACGAGCAGTACTTC.

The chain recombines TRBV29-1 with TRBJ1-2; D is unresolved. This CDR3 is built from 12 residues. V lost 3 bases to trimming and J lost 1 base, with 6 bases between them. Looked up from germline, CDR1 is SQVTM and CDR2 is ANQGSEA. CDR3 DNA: TGCAGCGTTGATAGTTATAACTATGGCTACACCTTC. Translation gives CSVDSYNYGYTF. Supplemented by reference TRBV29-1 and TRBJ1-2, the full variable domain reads SAVISQKPSRDICQRGTSLTIQCQVDSQVTMMFWYRQQPGQSLTLIATANQGSEATYESGFVIDKFPISRPNLTFSTLTVSNMSPEDSSIYLCSVDSYNYGYTFGSGTRLTVV.

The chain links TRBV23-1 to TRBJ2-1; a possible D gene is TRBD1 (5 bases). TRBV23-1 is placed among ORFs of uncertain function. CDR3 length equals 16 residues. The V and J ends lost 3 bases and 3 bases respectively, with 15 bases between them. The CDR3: CASSHLTAPIYNEQFF. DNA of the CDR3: TGCGCCAGCAGTCATCTGACAGCTCCTATCTACAATGAGCAGTTCTTC.

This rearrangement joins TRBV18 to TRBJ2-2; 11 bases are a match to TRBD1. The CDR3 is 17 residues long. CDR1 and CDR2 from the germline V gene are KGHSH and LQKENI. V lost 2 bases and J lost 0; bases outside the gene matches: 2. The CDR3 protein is CASSPGQGAANTGELFF. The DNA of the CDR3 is TGTGCCAGCTCACCAGGACAGGGGGCTGCGAACACCGGGGAGCTGTTTTTT.

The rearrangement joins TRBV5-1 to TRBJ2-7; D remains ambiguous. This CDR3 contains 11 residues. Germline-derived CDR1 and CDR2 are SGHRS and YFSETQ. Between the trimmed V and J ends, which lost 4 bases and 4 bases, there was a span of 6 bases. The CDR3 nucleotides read TGCGCCAGCAGCCTAGATTACGAGCAGTACTTC. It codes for CASSLDYEQYF.

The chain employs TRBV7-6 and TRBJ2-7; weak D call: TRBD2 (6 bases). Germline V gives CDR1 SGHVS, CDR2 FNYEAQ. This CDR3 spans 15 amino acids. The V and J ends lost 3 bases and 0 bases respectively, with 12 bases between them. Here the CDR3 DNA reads TGTGCCAGCAGCTTCACTAGCTTTACCTCCTACGAGCAGTACTTC. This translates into CASSFTSFTSYEQYF.

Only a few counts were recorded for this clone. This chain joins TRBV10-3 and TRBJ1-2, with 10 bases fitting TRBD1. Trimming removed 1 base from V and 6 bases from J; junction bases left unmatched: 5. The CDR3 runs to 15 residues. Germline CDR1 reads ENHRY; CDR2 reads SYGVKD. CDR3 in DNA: TGTGCCATCAGTGAGTACTCAGGACAGGGGGATGGCTACACCTTC. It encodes CAISEYSGQGDGYTF.

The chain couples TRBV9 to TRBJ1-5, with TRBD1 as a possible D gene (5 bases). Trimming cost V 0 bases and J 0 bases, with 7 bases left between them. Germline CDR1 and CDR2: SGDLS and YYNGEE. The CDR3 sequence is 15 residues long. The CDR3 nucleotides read TGTGCCAGCAGCGTAGCGGGGGATAGCAATCAGCCCCAGCATTTT. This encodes CASSVAGDSNQPQHF.

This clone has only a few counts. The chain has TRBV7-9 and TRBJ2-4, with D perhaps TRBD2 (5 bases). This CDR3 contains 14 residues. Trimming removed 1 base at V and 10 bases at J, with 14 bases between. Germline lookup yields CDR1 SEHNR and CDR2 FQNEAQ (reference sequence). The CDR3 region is CASSLGGPDGIQYF. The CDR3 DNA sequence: TGTGCCAGCAGCTTAGGAGGGCCAGACGGAATTCAGTACTTC.

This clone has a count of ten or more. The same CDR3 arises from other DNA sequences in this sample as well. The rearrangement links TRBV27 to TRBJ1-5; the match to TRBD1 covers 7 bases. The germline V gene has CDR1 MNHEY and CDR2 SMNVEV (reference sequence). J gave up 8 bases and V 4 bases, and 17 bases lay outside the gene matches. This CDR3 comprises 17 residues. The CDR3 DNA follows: TGTGCCAGCAGTTCCATCACTTTCAAGGGGGCCGCCGAGCCCCAGCATTTT. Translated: CASSSITFKGAAEPQHF.

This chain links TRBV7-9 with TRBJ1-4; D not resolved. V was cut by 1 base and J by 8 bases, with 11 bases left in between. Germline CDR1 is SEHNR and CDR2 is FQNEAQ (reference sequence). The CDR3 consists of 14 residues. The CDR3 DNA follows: TGTGCCAGCAGCTTAGGGGGAACTCGGGAAAAACTGTTTTTT. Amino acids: CASSLGGTREKLFF.